The 20 T cell receptor beta chains presented below share a single source sample, sequenced in a study of response to subunit inactivated influenza vaccine (dated by TCRdb to the late 2010s). The library was made by RT-PCR. Sequenced on an Illumina HiSeq 2500. In TCRdb, the public reads were trimmed at Q25 with fastp and aligned with MiXCR, with productive beta chains retained. Identical CDR3 protein sequences are pooled into one entry, listed with their most common genes and DNA. Recorded for this sample are more than 550,000 distinct CDR3 sequences; around 10% of them occurred a single time. In total, the top ten clones hold 11% of the sample. The same data also contributed to another study, on T cells expressing NK-cell markers. As the second paper documents: TCR beta cDNA libraries were made by 5'RACE template switching that added a universal primer site and unique molecular identifiers.

The specimen comprised PBMCs from blood, sampled on the day of vaccination. These receptors were obtained from a man aged 50 to 60 who received an inactivated influenza vaccine. Donor details come from another sample of the same person, matched by shared clones.

V is TRBV5-5 and J is TRBJ2-1, with 13 positions matching TRBD2. CDR1 is SGHKS and CDR2 is YYEKEE in the germline V gene (reference sequence). CDR3 size: 17 residues. Trimming at V came to 4 bases and at J to 7 bases, leaving 11 bases not matched to a gene. The CDR3 reads CASSPIRTSGSRNEQFF. The CDR3, as DNA: TGTGCCAGCAGCCCGATACGGACTAGCGGGAGTCGGAATGAGCAGTTCTTC.

This clonotype was observed many times. The chain joins TRBV20-1 to TRBJ2-1; D is unclear. The CDR3 has 10 amino acids. CDR1 and CDR2 (germline): DFQATT, SNEGSKA (reference sequence). The V gene lost 6 bases and the J gene lost 8 bases, with 8 bases spanning the gap. The CDR3 nucleotides read TGCAGTGCAAGAAAGGATGAGCAGTTCTTC. Its translation: CSARKDEQFF.

This chain joins TRBV5-5 and TRBJ2-7; D is undetermined. The CDR3 contains 14 residues. The V end was cut by 6 bases, the J end by 4 bases, with 17 bases between. Germline CDR1 and CDR2: SGHKS and YYEKEE (reference sequence). CDR3 residues: CASTPDRALYEQYF. The CDR3 DNA reads TGTGCCAGCACCCCAGACCGGGCACTTTACGAGCAGTACTTC.

The J gene is TRBJ2-7, the V gene TRBV5-5; D is unclear. V shed 3 bases and J shed 3 bases, with 13 bases lying between them. Germline V gives CDR1 SGHKS, CDR2 YYEKEE (reference sequence). The CDR3 has 14 amino acids. The CDR3: CASSSVRILYEQYF. DNA of the CDR3: TGTGCCAGCAGCTCGGTCAGGATTCTCTACGAGCAGTACTTC.

J is TRBJ1-2 and V is TRBV5-6; D may be TRBD1 (5 bases). Trimming pared 9 bases from V and 0 bases from J, leaving 15 bases between. This CDR3 is built from 14 residues. Germline CDR1 SGHDT, CDR2 YYEEEE. DNA for the CDR3: TGTGCCACCAACGCGGGGGGAGCTAACTATGGCTACACCTTC. It is translated as CATNAGGANYGYTF. Full variable domain (missing parts from reference TRBV5-6 and TRBJ1-2): DAGVTQSPTHLIKTRGQQVTLRCSPKSGHDTVSWYQQALGQGPQFIFQYYEEEERQRGNFPDRFSGHQFPNYSSELNVNALLLGDSALYLCATNAGGANYGYTFGSGTRLTVV.

This clonotype has only a few counts. CDR3 in DNA: TGTGCCAGCAGTGAAATTAAGGGTTTTCTTTACGAGCAGTACTTC. It translates to CASSEIKGFLYEQYF. V and J are TRBV25-1 and TRBJ2-7; D gene uncertain. The germline V and J ends were trimmed by 2 bases and 4 bases, with 15 bases remaining between them. Germline values: CDR1 MGHDK, CDR2 SYGVNS. CDR3 length: 15 amino acids.

This clonotype turned up a few times. V is TRBV20-1 and J is TRBJ2-7; D call uncertain. This CDR3 contains 13 residues. Trimming removed 6 bases from V and 0 bases from J, with 12 bases in between. In germline, CDR1 is DFQATT, CDR2 SNEGSKA (reference sequence). The CDR3 is CSAPGTVSYEQYF. The CDR3 DNA reads as TGCAGTGCCCCCGGCACAGTCTCCTACGAGCAGTACTTC.

This chain uses TRBV7-2 with TRBJ2-5, with 10 bases matching TRBD2. CDR1 is SGHTA and CDR2 is FQGNSA in the germline V gene. With V trimmed by 1 base and J by 5 bases, 7 bases remained unmatched. CDR3 length: 16 amino acids. CDR3 in amino acids: CASSLGGLASGETQYF. The CDR3, as DNA: TGTGCCAGCAGCTTAGGGGGACTAGCGTCGGGGGAGACCCAGTACTTC.

About this clonotype itself: A single base separates this from a much larger clone, so it may be a read error. This chain connects TRBV7-2 to TRBJ2-3; possibly TRBD2 for D (6 bases). CDR1 is SGHTA and CDR2 is FQGNSA in the germline V gene. This CDR3 contains 16 residues. V was trimmed by 1 base and J by 4 bases, leaving 15 bases between them. As DNA, the CDR3 is TGTGCCAGCAGCTTAGATGCTAGCGAGAGGCCAGATACGCAGTATTTT. Amino acids: CASSLDASERPDTQYF. The whole variable domain, remainder taken from reference TRBV7-2 and TRBJ2-3, is GAGVSQSPSNKVTEKGKDVELRCDPISGHTALYWYRQSLGQGLEFLIYFQGNSAPDKSGLPSDRFSAERTGGSVSTLTIQRTQQEDSAVYLCASSLDASERPDTQYFGPGTRLTVL.

This chain links TRBV20-1 with TRBJ2-7; 7 bases map to TRBD1. The CDR3 loop spans 14 amino acids. The trim removed 1 base at V and 3 bases at J, leaving 6 bases unmatched. CDR1 and CDR2 (germline): DFQATT, SNEGSKA (reference sequence). Here the CDR3 reads CSARGQGPGYEQYF. The CDR3 coding sequence is TGCAGTGCTAGAGGACAGGGTCCAGGCTACGAGCAGTACTTC.

This clonotype has only a few counts. The chain joins TRBV24-1 to TRBJ2-1; a possible D gene is TRBD2 (6 bases). This CDR3 is built from 13 residues. CDR1 KGHDR and CDR2 SFDVKD come from the germline V gene. Trimming removed 9 bases at V and 1 base at J, with 9 bases between. The chain's CDR3 is CATRGLSYNEQFF. CDR3 in DNA: TGTGCCACCCGGGGACTTTCCTACAATGAGCAGTTCTTC.

The chain links TRBV30 to TRBJ2-7, with D tentatively TRBD1 (5 bases). From germline, CDR1 is GTSNPN and CDR2 SVGIG (reference sequence). V gave up 2 bases and J gave up 6 bases, with 11 bases separating them. The CDR3 has 12 amino acids. The CDR3 protein is CAWSPTGSEQYF. CDR3 nucleotides: TGTGCCTGGAGTCCTACAGGTTCCGAGCAGTACTTC.

J is TRBJ2-1 and V is TRBV9; the match to TRBD2 covers 10 bases. V was pared by 4 bases and J by 5 bases, with 18 bases of the junction left unmatched. The CDR3 has 19 amino acids. Germline V lookup: CDR1 SGDLS, CDR2 YYNGEE. DNA for the CDR3: TGTGCCAGCAGCCCAAGGGCTAGCGGGAGTTTTGGGGGAGACAATGAGCAGTTCTTC. Protein sequence: CASSPRASGSFGGDNEQFF.

This chain links TRBV20-1 with TRBJ2-7; a possible D gene is TRBD2 (6 bases). Trimming took off 5 bases at V and 2 bases at J, with 16 bases between the two ends. The length of the CDR3 is 14 residues. Germline V gives CDR1 DFQATT, CDR2 SNEGSKA (reference sequence). CDR3 DNA: TGCAGTGCTGGCCGGGCAGGCGGGGCCTACGAGCAGTACTTC. Encoded protein: CSAGRAGGAYEQYF.

The rearrangement links TRBV6-5 to TRBJ1-6; D call uncertain. Germline CDR1 is MNHEY and CDR2 is SVGAGI. The ends were cut back, 2 bases at V and 9 bases at J, with 8 bases in the middle. The CDR3 consists of 13 residues. The CDR3 sequence: CASSYTRSSPLHF. The DNA of the CDR3 is TGTGCCAGCAGTTACACGAGGAGTTCACCCCTCCACTTT.

At least ten counts were recorded for this clonotype. The chain couples TRBV11-2 to TRBJ2-1; 8 bases are a match to TRBD1. CDR3 length: 15 residues. Germline CDR1 SGHAT, CDR2 FQNNGV. Unmatched junction bases numbered 6, after V lost 5 bases and J lost 3 bases. CDR3: CASSLDRGHYNEQFF. CDR3 nucleotides: TGTGCCAGCAGCCTCGACAGGGGACACTACAATGAGCAGTTCTTC.

This clonotype was recorded a few times. The J gene is TRBJ2-1, the V gene TRBV25-1, with TRBD1 as a possible D gene (5 bases). Germline lookup yields CDR1 MGHDK and CDR2 SYGVNS. Trimming cost V 6 bases and J 8 bases, with 14 bases left between them. The CDR3 contains 13 residues. This chain's CDR3 is CASRTDIVDEQFF. The CDR3 nucleotides read TGTGCCAGCAGGACAGATATCGTCGATGAGCAGTTCTTC.

The chain uses TRBV7-6 and TRBJ2-7; 10 nucleotides line up with TRBD1. The CDR3 length is 15 residues. CDR1 and CDR2 from the germline V gene are SGHVS and FNYEAQ. The J segment lost 5 bases and the V segment lost 2 bases, leaving 6 bases of the junction unmatched. The CDR3 DNA sequence: TGTGCCAGCAGCTTACTGGGACAGGGGTTTGACGAGCAGTACTTC. Its translation is CASSLLGQGFDEQYF.

This clonotype appeared a few times. This chain links TRBV12-3 or TRBV12-4 with TRBJ1-1; D remains ambiguous. V was cut by 1 base and J by 4 bases, with 10 bases left in between. The CDR3 has 14 residues. CDR3 nucleotide sequence: TGTGCCAGCAGTTTAGATCTGGGCCGCACTGAAGCTTTCTTT. Translated: CASSLDLGRTEAFF.

The chain carries TRBV7-2 and TRBJ2-1; 8 nucleotides align to TRBD1. This CDR3 has 12 residues. The germline CDR1 and CDR2 sequences are SGHTA and FQGNSA. Unmatched junction bases numbered 7, after V lost 5 bases and J lost 13 bases. The CDR3 sequence: CASSPRTGSQFF. CDR3 DNA sequence: TGTGCCAGCAGCCCCCGGACAGGGTCCCAGTTCTTC.